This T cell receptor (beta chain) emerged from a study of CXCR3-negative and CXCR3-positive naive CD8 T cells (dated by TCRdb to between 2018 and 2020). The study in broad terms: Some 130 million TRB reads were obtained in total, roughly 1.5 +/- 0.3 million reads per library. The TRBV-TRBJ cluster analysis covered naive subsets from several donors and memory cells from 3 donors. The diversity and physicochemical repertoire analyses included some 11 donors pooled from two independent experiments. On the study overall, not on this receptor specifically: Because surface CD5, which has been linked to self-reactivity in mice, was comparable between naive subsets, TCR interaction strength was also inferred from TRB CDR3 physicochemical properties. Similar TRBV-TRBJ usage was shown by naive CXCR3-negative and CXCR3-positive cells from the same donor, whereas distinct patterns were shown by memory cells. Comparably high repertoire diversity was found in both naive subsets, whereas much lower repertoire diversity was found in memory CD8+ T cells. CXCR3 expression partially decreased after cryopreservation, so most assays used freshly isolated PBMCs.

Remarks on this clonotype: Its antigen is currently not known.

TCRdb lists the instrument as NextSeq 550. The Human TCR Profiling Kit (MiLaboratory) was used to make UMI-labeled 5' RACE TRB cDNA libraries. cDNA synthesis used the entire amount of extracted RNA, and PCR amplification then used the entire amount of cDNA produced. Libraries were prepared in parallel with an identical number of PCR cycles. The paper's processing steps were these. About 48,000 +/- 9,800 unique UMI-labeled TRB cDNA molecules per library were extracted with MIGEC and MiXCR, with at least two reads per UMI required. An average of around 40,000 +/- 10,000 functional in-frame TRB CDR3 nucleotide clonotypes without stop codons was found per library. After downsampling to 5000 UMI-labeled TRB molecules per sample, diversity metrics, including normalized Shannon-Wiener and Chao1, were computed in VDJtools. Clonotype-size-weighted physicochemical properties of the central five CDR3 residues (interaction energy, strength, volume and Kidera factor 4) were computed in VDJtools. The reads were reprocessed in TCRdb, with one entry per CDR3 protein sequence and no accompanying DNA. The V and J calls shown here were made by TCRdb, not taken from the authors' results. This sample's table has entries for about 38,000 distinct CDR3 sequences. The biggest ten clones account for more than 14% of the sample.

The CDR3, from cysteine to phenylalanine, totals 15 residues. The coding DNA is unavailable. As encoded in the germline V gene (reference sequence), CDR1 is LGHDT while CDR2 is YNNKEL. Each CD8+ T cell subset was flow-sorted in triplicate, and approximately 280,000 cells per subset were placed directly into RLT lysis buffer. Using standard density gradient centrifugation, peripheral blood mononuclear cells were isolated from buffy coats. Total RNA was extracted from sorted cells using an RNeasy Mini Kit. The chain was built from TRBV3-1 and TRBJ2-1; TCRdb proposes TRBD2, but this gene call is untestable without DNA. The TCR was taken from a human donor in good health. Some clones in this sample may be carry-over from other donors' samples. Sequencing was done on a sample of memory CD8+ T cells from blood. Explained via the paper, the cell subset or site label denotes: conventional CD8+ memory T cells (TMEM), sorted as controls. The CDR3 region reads CASSQVFGPYNEQFF.